This T cell receptor beta chain was profiled in a study of regulatory T cells in long-lasting Graves disease. Study-level points and caveats: Persistent Graves' patients showed less TCR diversity than newly diagnosed ones. When disease was persistent, TRBV28, TRBJ1-2 and TRBJ2-5 were the favored segments.

The CDR3 extends over 11 amino acids. V was trimmed by 4 bases and J by 7 bases, leaving 5 bases between them. Germline V lookup: CDR1 MDHEN, CDR2 SYDVKM. The time point: persistent/refractory GD, antithyroid drugs over 5 years with positive TRAb. Researchers made the TCR library from RNA that was extracted from PBMCs. Staff drew around 10 milliliters of peripheral blood into EDTA tubes. Arm-PCR of CDR3 regions and iRepertoire HTBI primers were used to build TCR beta libraries. TCRdb re-analysed the multiplex PCR reads in MiXCR, keeping a single row per CDR3 protein. The repertoire holds hundreds of thousands of distinct CDR3 sequences, with around 20% as singletons. This clonotype was detected only a few times. Antigen specificity is unknown.

The chain is built from TRBV28 and TRBJ2-1; no clear D gene. The receptor was derived from a female donor with Graves disease. The sequencing here drew on peripheral blood mononuclear cells (PBMCs), taken when the disease was refractory, from a patient treated with antithyroid drugs. For the CDR3, the DNA is TGTGCCAGCAGTTCGACTAATGAGCAGTTCTTC. It translates to CASSSTNEQFF.